These 17 T cell receptor beta chains originate from one sample sequenced in a study of blood T cell repertoires in COVID-19. Profiled with immunoSEQ multiplex PCR; TCRdb holds only in-frame clones, not every one. There are 390,000 or so clones in the sample; around 83% occur only once, and roughly 5.1% lies in the top ten. Sequencing was carried out using PBMCs or T cells enriched from blood (not recorded which). Every receptor here comes from a woman aged 45-65 years who had recovered from COVID-19.

The chain employs TRBV6-5 and TRBJ2-1, with D possibly being TRBD2 (5 bases). V shed 5 bases and J shed 1 base, with 12 bases lying between them. The CDR3 consists of 15 residues. The V gene's germline CDR1 is MNHEY and CDR2 SVGAGI. Here the CDR3 reads CASSPDYPSYNEQFF. CDR3 DNA sequence: TGTGCCAGCAGTCCCGACTACCCTTCCTACAATGAGCAGTTCTTC.

This chain links TRBV10-3 with TRBJ2-3; 14 nucleotides agree with TRBD2. The V segment lost 6 bases and the J segment 3 bases; nucleotides outside the gene matches: 2. Per germline, CDR1 ENHRY and CDR2 SYGVKD. The CDR3 totals 15 residues. Written as DNA, the CDR3 is TGTGCCATCAGGGGGACTAGCGGGAGTACAGATACGCAGTATTTT. It codes for CAIRGTSGSTDTQYF.

The rearrangement joins TRBV29-1 to TRBJ2-1; TRBD2 matches at 12 bases. The CDR3 runs to 16 residues. CDR1 and CDR2 (germline): SQVTM, ANQGSEA. V lost 2 bases, J lost 3 bases, and 5 bases stayed unmatched. Written as DNA, the CDR3 is TGCAGCGTTGAACTAGCGGGAGGGTGGTTCTACAATGAGCAGTTCTTC. Amino acids: CSVELAGGWFYNEQFF.

The J gene is TRBJ1-2, the V gene TRBV6-5, with 8 bases that match TRBD1. Germline CDR1 reads MNHEY; CDR2 reads SVGAGI. The J segment lost 6 bases and the V segment lost 0 bases, leaving 3 bases of the junction unmatched. The CDR3 is 14 residues long. As DNA, the CDR3 is TGTGCCAGCAGTTACTCGGACAGGGATAATGGCTACACCTTC. It specifies CASSYSDRDNGYTF.

As regards this clone: Other DNA sequences within the sample encode an identical CDR3. CDR3 DNA sequence: TGTGCCAGCAGCTTAGGGACAGCCAACTATGGCTACACCTTC. Its translation is CASSLGTANYGYTF. This chain connects TRBV7-9 to TRBJ1-2, with D possibly matching TRBD1 (6 bases). The V and J ends lost 1 base and 2 bases respectively, with 8 bases between them. Germline CDR1 and CDR2: SEHNR and FQNEAQ (reference sequence). This CDR3 region has 14 residues.

The rearrangement joins TRBV25-1 to TRBJ2-7; a weak D match, TRBD2 (5 bases). V was clipped by 7 bases and J by 3 bases, with 16 bases between them. CDR1 is MGHDK and CDR2 is SYGVNS in the germline V gene. The CDR3 has 14 residues. The CDR3 sequence is CASMSGLSHYEQYF. CDR3 DNA: TGTGCCAGCATGTCAGGACTGTCTCACTACGAGCAGTACTTC.

The CDR3 DNA is TGTGCCAGCAATCCGGCGGGCGAGAGTGGAACTAATGAAAAACTGTTTTTT. It translates to CASNPAGESGTNEKLFF. The V call is TRBV28, the J call TRBJ1-4; D unresolved. CDR1 MDHEN and CDR2 SYDVKM come from the germline V gene. The CDR3 runs 17 residues. Trimming cost V 7 bases and J 1 base, with 19 bases left between them. The complete variable domain, with remaining parts taken from reference TRBV28 and TRBJ1-4, reads DVKVTQSSRYLVKRTGEKVFLECVQDMDHENMFWYRQDPGLGLRLIYFSYDVKMKEKGDIPEGYSVSREKKERFSLILESASTNQTSMYLCASNPAGESGTNEKLFFGSGTQLSVL.

This clone has only one observation. The J gene is TRBJ2-1, the V gene TRBV9, with D perhaps TRBD1 (5 bases). V lost 4 bases and J 4 bases, leaving 18 bases between the germline ends. The CDR3 contains 16 residues. CDR1 and CDR2 from the germline V gene are SGDLS and YYNGEE. DNA for the CDR3: TGTGCCAGCAGCCTCCTCCCAGGGAAGGGTTACAATGAGCAGTTCTTC. This encodes CASSLLPGKGYNEQFF.

The count of this clone is one. The V gene is TRBV10-3, the J gene TRBJ1-5; the match to TRBD1 covers 12 bases. There are 16 residues in the CDR3. J was trimmed by 1 base and V by 4 bases; bases with no gene match: 2. Germline assignment: CDR1 ENHRY and CDR2 SYGVKD. The CDR3 sequence: CAISGGTGGSNQPQHF. The CDR3 DNA reads as TGTGCCATCAGTGGCGGGACAGGGGGCAGCAATCAGCCCCAGCATTTT.

This clone was recorded once. This sequence joins TRBV5-1 and TRBJ2-1; 7 bases map to TRBD2. Germline-derived CDR1 and CDR2 are SGHRS and YFSETQ. Trimming at V came to 8 bases and at J to 8 bases, leaving 13 bases not matched to a gene. The CDR3 extends over 14 amino acids. The CDR3 region has the DNA TGCGCCAGTCAAACTAGCGTCCGACGGGATGAGCAGTTCTTC. Encoded protein: CASQTSVRRDEQFF.

This chain uses TRBV18 with TRBJ1-1; 7 bases are a match to TRBD1. The trim removed 6 bases at V and 4 bases at J, leaving 11 bases unmatched. Germline V gene lookup returns CDR1 KGHSH and CDR2 LQKENI. The CDR3 contains 15 residues. The CDR3, as DNA: TGTGCCAGCTCGGCCCCAGGGGGAAGGAGCACTGAAGCTTTCTTT. It translates to CASSAPGGRSTEAFF.

The chain uses TRBV20-1 and TRBJ2-7; TRBD2 matches at 8 bases. Germline V gene data show CDR1 as DFQATT and CDR2 as SNEGSKA (reference sequence). The J segment lost 6 bases and the V segment lost 3 bases, leaving 13 bases of the junction unmatched. The CDR3 covers 15 residues. The CDR3 loop reads CSASAPLREAGEQYF. In nucleotides, the CDR3 is TGCAGTGCTAGTGCCCCGTTGCGGGAGGCTGGCGAGCAGTACTTC.

This clone turned up a few times. V and J are TRBV7-3 and TRBJ1-1, with D possibly TRBD1 on 6 matching bases. CDR1 is SGHTA, CDR2 FQGTGA, per germline. V was clipped by 1 base and J by 0 bases, with 15 bases between them. The CDR3 is 17 residues long. The DNA for the CDR3 is TGTGCCAGCAGCTTAAACCCCAGGGGTATTCTGAACACTGAAGCTTTCTTT. This encodes CASSLNPRGILNTEAFF. The full variable domain, rest sourced from reference TRBV7-3 and TRBJ1-1, is GAGVSQTPSNKVTEKGKYVELRCDPISGHTALYWYRQSLGQGPEFLIYFQGTGAADDSGLPNDRFFAVRPEGSVSTLKIQRTERGDSAVYLCASSLNPRGILNTEAFFGQGTRLTVV.

The chain couples TRBV28 to TRBJ1-5; 9 nucleotides agree with TRBD1. V shed 6 bases, J shed 4 bases, and the junction held 28 bases outside the gene matches. Looked up from germline, CDR1 is MDHEN and CDR2 is SYDVKM. The CDR3 spans 22 residues. CDR3 protein: CASRLNPGTGNPSLQANQPQHF. CDR3 nucleotides: TGTGCCAGCAGACTAAATCCCGGGACAGGGAACCCGTCGCTACAGGCGAATCAGCCCCAGCATTTT. Based on the CDR3 plus reference TRBV28 and TRBJ1-5, the full variable domain is DVKVTQSSRYLVKRTGEKVFLECVQDMDHENMFWYRQDPGLGLRLIYFSYDVKMKEKGDIPEGYSVSREKKERFSLILESASTNQTSMYLCASRLNPGTGNPSLQANQPQHFGDGTRLSIL.

This chain uses TRBV9 with TRBJ2-1, with 8 bases that match TRBD2. V shed 4 bases and J 5 bases; nucleotides not matched to a gene: 11. The CDR3 length is 16 residues. Germline lookup yields CDR1 SGDLS and CDR2 YYNGEE. The CDR3 here is CASSPKGTSRNNEQFF. In DNA, the CDR3 is TGTGCCAGCAGCCCTAAGGGGACTAGTAGGAACAATGAGCAGTTCTTC.

This chain uses TRBV14 with TRBJ2-1, with 9 bases aligning to TRBD2. The CDR3 has 13 residues. The V segment lost 1 base and the J segment 12 bases; nucleotides outside the gene matches: 4. Germline assignment: CDR1 SGHDN and CDR2 FVKESK. Here the CDR3 DNA reads TGTGCCAGCAGCCAAGGGCTAGCGGGGCCGCAGTTCTTC. It yields the protein CASSQGLAGPQFF. The full variable domain, with the rest looked up from reference TRBV14 and TRBJ2-1, is EAGVTQFPSHSVIEKGQTVTLRCDPISGHDNLYWYRRVMGKEIKFLLHFVKESKQDESGMPNNRFLAERTGGTYSTLKVQPAELEDSGVYFCASSQGLAGPQFFGPGTRLTVL.

This clone has more than one count but fewer than ten. The chain recombines TRBV6-2 or TRBV6-3 with TRBJ1-1; 8 bases line up with TRBD1. This CDR3 comprises 14 residues. The ends lost 2 bases at V and 4 bases at J; junction bases unmatched: 3. CDR1 and CDR2 (germline): MNHEY, SVGEGT. CDR3 in DNA: TGTGCCAGCAGTTACGGGGACAGGACCACTGAAGCTTTCTTT. Its protein is CASSYGDRTTEAFF.